A selection of T cell receptor beta chains follows, all from one sample in a study of identifying expanded T cells in peripheral blood. Repertoires were generated with immunoSEQ multiplex PCR, while TCRdb's copy carries only in-frame clones and drops some. The sample shows some 99,000 clones, about 87% of them seen only once. The sequencing sample was made of blood. The source is a person aged 18 to 69 in good health. Each CDR3 is given with its conserved first and last residue. D genes are given only for firm matches. Not all rows give a size; the values are once, few, many and, for expanded clones, a class.

TRBJ2-3 | TRBD2 | TRBV10-3 | . | TGTGCCACACAGGGACTAGCGGGAGAGTCCGGAGATACGCAGTATTTT | CATQGLAGESGDTQYF
TRBJ1-2 | . | TRBV28 | . | TGTGCCAGTTCGACAGGAGCCCCCGACTATGGCTACACCTTC | CASSTGAPDYGYTF
TRBJ2-1 | . | TRBV5-8 | . | TGTGCCAGCAGCTTGGCCACCCTCCGGCTAGGTTACAATGAGCAGTTCTTC | CASSLATLRLGYNEQFF
TRBJ2-1 | TRBD2 | TRBV5-1 | . | TGCGCCAGCAGCTTGGGTAGCGGGCCGAGCTCCTACAATGAGCAGTTCTTC | CASSLGSGPSSYNEQFF
TRBJ2-3 | . | TRBV5-4 | . | TGTGCCAGCAGCTCCAGGCAGGGTACAGATACGCAGTATTTT | CASSSRQGTDTQYF
TRBJ1-1 | . | TRBV18 | . | TGTGCCAGCTCACCGACAGGAATGTGGACTGAAGCTTTCTTT | CASSPTGMWTEAFF
TRBJ1-1 | . | TRBV10-1 | . | TGCGCCAGCATCCTGGACGGTGGGAGGACTGAAGCTTTCTTT | CASILDGGRTEAFF
TRBJ2-7 | . | TRBV7-7 | . | TGTGCCAGCAGCTTAGGAGGGCAGGGCTACGAGCAGTACTTC | CASSLGGQGYEQYF
TRBJ2-7 | . | TRBV28 | few | TGTGCCAGCACCCCCGTGGAGGGAGACTACGAGCAGTACTTC | CASTPVEGDYEQYF
TRBJ2-3 | . | TRBV4-3 | . | TGCGCCAGCAGCCAAGAAGGGGGGGGCGGGGTCCCAGATACGCAGTATTTT | CASSQEGGGGVPDTQYF
TRBJ1-5 | . | TRBV4-1 | once | TGCGCCAGCAGCCTATACGGATGGGGAAACAATCAGCCCCAGCATTTT | CASSLYGWGNNQPQHF
TRBJ2-7 | TRBD2 | TRBV27 | . | TGTGCCAGCAGCCCCCGCTCGGGACTAGCGGGAGTCGAGCAGTACTTC | CASSPRSGLAGVEQYF
TRBJ1-5 | TRBD1 | TRBV6-5 | . | TGTGCCAGCAGTAAAATACAGGGGGCACAGCCCCAGCATTTT | CASSKIQGAQPQHF
TRBJ1-2 | TRBD1 | TRBV7-9 | . | TGTGCCAGCAGCTTAGACCAGGGGGCGGCGGGCTACACCTTC | CASSLDQGAAGYTF
TRBJ1-5 | . | TRBV2 | . | TGTGCCAGCAGGGCGGATCTTCAGCCCCAGCATTTT | CASRADLQPQHF
TRBJ1-1 | . | TRBV5-1 | . | TGCGCCAGCAGCTCGGGACTGCCGGGCACTGAAGCTTTCTTT | CASSSGLPGTEAFF
TRBJ2-7 | TRBD1 | TRBV5-1 | . | TGCGCCAGCAGCAACGGACAGGACTCCTACGAGCAGTACTTC | CASSNGQDSYEQYF
TRBJ2-5 | . | TRBV2 | . | TGTGCCAGCAGTGGGGGTTGGGAGACCCAGTACTTC | CASSGGWETQYF
TRBJ2-5 | . | TRBV5-1 | . | TGCGCCAGCAGGTTGGCTAACGAAGAGACCCAGTACTTC | CASRLANEETQYF
TRBJ2-3 | . | TRBV6-5 | . | TGTGCCAGCTCGGCAGTGGGGCTCGGTGGGGCGCAGTATTTT | CASSAVGLGGAQYF
TRBJ1-6 | . | TRBV7-3 | . | TGTGCCAGCAGCCTACGGGCAGGAAATAATTCACCCCTCCACTTT | CASSLRAGNNSPLHF
TRBJ1-1 | . | TRBV18 | . | TGTGCCAGCTCACCGCAGGAGGGGGCTGAAGCTTTCTTT | CASSPQEGAEAFF
TRBJ1-1 | . | TRBV30 | . | TGTGCCTGGAGGGCTAGGGGCGAGGGAAAAGGCACTGAAGCTTTCTTT | CAWRARGEGKGTEAFF
TRBJ2-3 | TRBD2 | TRBV10-2 | . | TGCGCCAGCAGTGAGACGGGGGGGCCAGGTTGGGATACGCAGTATTTT | CASSETGGPGWDTQYF
TRBJ2-2 | . | TRBV5-1 | . | TGCGCCAGCAGCTTCCCTGCTTCGATCACCGGGGAGCTGTTTTTT | CASSFPASITGELFF
TRBJ2-7 | . | TRBV19 | . | TGTGCCAGTAGTATCATGAAGGGGAGCTACGAGCAGTACTTC | CASSIMKGSYEQYF
TRBJ1-1 | . | TRBV6-6 | . | TGTGCCAGCAGTGGACAGCTGAACACTGAAGCTTTCTTT | CASSGQLNTEAFF
TRBJ1-1 | . | TRBV7-2 | . | TGTGCCAGCAGCTTAGGGCCCCCCCGGGCAGACGCTTTCTTT | CASSLGPPRADAFF
TRBJ1-2 | . | TRBV28 | . | TGTGCCAAACCAACGGACATCTCCCTGTATGGCTACACCTTC | CAKPTDISLYGYTF
TRBJ1-1 | TRBD1 | TRBV11-2 | . | TGTGCCAGCAGCTTAAAAACCGGGACAGGCGAATCTTTTGAAGCTTTCTTT | CASSLKTGTGESFEAFF
TRBJ1-1 | . | TRBV6-5 | . | TGTGCCAGCAGAACGGCCAAGGAGGGCACTGAAGCTTTCTTT | CASRTAKEGTEAFF
TRBJ2-1 | . | TRBV29-1 | . | TGCAGCGTTGAAATCGGGAATACACATTCCTACAATGAGCAGTTCTTC | CSVEIGNTHSYNEQFF
TRBJ2-1 | . | TRBV7-9 | . | TGTGCCAGCCAATGGGAAGGGAATGAGCAGTTCTTC | CASQWEGNEQFF
TRBJ2-1 | TRBD2 | TRBV4-2 | . | TGTGCCAGCAGCCTAGAGACTAGCGGGACCAATGAGCAGTTCTTC | CASSLETSGTNEQFF
TRBJ1-4 | . | TRBV19 | . | TGTGCCAGTAGTCTCCGCCACGGAGCAACTAATGAAAAACTGTTTTTT | CASSLRHGATNEKLFF
TRBJ1-2 | TRBD1 | TRBV5-1 | . | TGCGCCAGCAGCTTGGAGGACAGGGATAACTATGGCTACACCTTC | CASSLEDRDNYGYTF
TRBJ2-5 | . | TRBV7-8 | . | TGTGCCAGCAGCTTAGGCGTGCGGACAGTCGCGGGCGAGACCCAGTACTTC | CASSLGVRTVAGETQYF
TRBJ1-3 | TRBD1 | TRBV4-2 | . | TGTGCCAGCAGCCGAGAACAGGGGACCGGAAACACCATATATTTT | CASSREQGTGNTIYF
TRBJ2-5 | TRBD2 | TRBV4-1 | . | TGCGCCAGCAGCCCCGGGAGGGGTCACTCGCCAGAGACCCAGTACTTC | CASSPGRGHSPETQYF
TRBJ2-1 | . | TRBV5-4 | . | TGTGCCAGCAGCCGAATGGGGGGCCATGGCCCCTACAATGAGCAGTTCTTC | CASSRMGGHGPYNEQFF
TRBJ2-5 | TRBD2 | TRBV9 | few | TGTGCCAGCAGCGTAGGAAGGGAGGGGACCCAGTACTTC | CASSVGREGTQYF
TRBJ2-3 | . | TRBV6-1 | . | TGTGCCAGCAGTGACCCGGGGGCCCCAGGGAGCCGACCAGATACGCAGTATTTT | CASSDPGAPGSRPDTQYF
TRBJ2-7 | TRBD1 | TRBV29-1 | . | TGCAGCGTTGTCAGGGGGCCCTACGAGCAGTACTTC | CSVVRGPYEQYF
TRBJ2-7 | TRBD1 | TRBV29-1 | . | TGCAGCGTTGAGGGACAGGGGCCCTACGAGCAGTACTTC | CSVEGQGPYEQYF
TRBJ2-7 | TRBD1 | TRBV27 | . | TGTGCCAGCAGTTTGAAGGGGACAGGGGGCTACGAGCAGTACTTC | CASSLKGTGGYEQYF
TRBJ2-3 | . | TRBV7-8 | few | TGTGCCAGCAGTATTGGTGGACAGAGAAACACAGATACGCAGTATTTT | CASSIGGQRNTDTQYF
TRBJ2-1 | . | TRBV19 | . | TGTGCCAGTAGCCCTAGGGTTGAGTCATTGAATGAGCAGTTCTTC | CASSPRVESLNEQFF
TRBJ1-1 | . | TRBV14 | . | TGTGCCAGCAGCCAAGACCGCCAGAACACTGAAGCTTTCTTT | CASSQDRQNTEAFF
TRBJ1-6 | TRBD1 | TRBV6-5 | . | TGTGCCAGCAGCAGACTCGGGACAGCTAATTCACCCCTCCACTTT | CASSRLGTANSPLHF
TRBJ1-6 | . | TRBV15 | . | TGTGCCACCAGCAGAGATCGTAGAGGGTTTTATAATTCACCCCTCCACTTT | CATSRDRRGFYNSPLHF
TRBJ2-3 | TRBD2 | TRBV10-3 | . | TGTGCCATCAGGACTAGCGGGGGCCCCGGAACAGATACGCAGTATTTT | CAIRTSGGPGTDTQYF
TRBJ1-4 | TRBD1 | TRBV30 | . | TGTGCCTGGAGCGCAATGAGGACAGGGGGCGGGGGAACTAATGAAAAACTGTTTTTT | CAWSAMRTGGGGTNEKLFF
TRBJ2-7 | . | TRBV2 | . | TGTGCCAGCACAATCCGGCCAGAGAGCTACGAGCAGTACTTC | CASTIRPESYEQYF
TRBJ2-3 | . | TRBV5-1 | . | TGCGCCAGCACCTTAATGATAAGCACAGATACGCAGTATTTT | CASTLMISTDTQYF
TRBJ1-6 | . | TRBV7-3 | . | TGTGCCAGCAGCTTAAAACCCCTCGGGGGAAAGGGTAGCTCCTATAATTCACCCCTCCACTTT | CASSLKPLGGKGSSYNSPLHF